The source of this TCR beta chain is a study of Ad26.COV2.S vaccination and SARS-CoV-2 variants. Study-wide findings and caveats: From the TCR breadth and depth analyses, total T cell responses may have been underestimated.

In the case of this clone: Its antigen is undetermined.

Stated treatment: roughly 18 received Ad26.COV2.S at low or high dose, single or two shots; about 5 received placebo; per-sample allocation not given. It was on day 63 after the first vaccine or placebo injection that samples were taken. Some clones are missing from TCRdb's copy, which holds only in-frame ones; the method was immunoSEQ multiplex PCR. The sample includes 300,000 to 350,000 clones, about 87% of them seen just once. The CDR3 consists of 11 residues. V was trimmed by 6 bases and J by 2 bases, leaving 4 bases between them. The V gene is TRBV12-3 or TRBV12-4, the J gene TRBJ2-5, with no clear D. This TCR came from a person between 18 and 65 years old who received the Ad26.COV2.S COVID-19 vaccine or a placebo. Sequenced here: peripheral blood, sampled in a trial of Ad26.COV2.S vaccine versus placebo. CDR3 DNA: TGTGCCAGCAGCATGCAAGAGACCCAGTACTTC. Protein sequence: CASSMQETQYF.